This T cell receptor (beta chain) is drawn from a study of identical twins. This CDR3 contains 13 residues. Germline CDR1 reads DFQATT; CDR2 reads SNEGSKA (reference sequence). V lost 2 bases to trimming and J lost 2 bases, with 10 bases between them. General study findings and limits: Low generation-probability sequences were in excess among twin-shared out-of-frame alpha sequences.

About this clonotype: Its antigen is currently unknown.

TCRdb re-derived calls from the 5' RACE reads in MiXCR, one entry per CDR3 protein. This table holds about 730,000 distinct CDR3 sequences, 21% found once. The same data also went into a second study, on T cells expressing NK-cell markers.

Sequencing used PBMCs. The receptor's source is a young woman in good health. The genes are TRBV20-1 and TRBJ2-7; D gene ambiguous. The CDR3 is CSARRPPTYEQYF. DNA of the CDR3: TGCAGTGCTAGAAGACCCCCCACCTACGAGCAGTACTTC.